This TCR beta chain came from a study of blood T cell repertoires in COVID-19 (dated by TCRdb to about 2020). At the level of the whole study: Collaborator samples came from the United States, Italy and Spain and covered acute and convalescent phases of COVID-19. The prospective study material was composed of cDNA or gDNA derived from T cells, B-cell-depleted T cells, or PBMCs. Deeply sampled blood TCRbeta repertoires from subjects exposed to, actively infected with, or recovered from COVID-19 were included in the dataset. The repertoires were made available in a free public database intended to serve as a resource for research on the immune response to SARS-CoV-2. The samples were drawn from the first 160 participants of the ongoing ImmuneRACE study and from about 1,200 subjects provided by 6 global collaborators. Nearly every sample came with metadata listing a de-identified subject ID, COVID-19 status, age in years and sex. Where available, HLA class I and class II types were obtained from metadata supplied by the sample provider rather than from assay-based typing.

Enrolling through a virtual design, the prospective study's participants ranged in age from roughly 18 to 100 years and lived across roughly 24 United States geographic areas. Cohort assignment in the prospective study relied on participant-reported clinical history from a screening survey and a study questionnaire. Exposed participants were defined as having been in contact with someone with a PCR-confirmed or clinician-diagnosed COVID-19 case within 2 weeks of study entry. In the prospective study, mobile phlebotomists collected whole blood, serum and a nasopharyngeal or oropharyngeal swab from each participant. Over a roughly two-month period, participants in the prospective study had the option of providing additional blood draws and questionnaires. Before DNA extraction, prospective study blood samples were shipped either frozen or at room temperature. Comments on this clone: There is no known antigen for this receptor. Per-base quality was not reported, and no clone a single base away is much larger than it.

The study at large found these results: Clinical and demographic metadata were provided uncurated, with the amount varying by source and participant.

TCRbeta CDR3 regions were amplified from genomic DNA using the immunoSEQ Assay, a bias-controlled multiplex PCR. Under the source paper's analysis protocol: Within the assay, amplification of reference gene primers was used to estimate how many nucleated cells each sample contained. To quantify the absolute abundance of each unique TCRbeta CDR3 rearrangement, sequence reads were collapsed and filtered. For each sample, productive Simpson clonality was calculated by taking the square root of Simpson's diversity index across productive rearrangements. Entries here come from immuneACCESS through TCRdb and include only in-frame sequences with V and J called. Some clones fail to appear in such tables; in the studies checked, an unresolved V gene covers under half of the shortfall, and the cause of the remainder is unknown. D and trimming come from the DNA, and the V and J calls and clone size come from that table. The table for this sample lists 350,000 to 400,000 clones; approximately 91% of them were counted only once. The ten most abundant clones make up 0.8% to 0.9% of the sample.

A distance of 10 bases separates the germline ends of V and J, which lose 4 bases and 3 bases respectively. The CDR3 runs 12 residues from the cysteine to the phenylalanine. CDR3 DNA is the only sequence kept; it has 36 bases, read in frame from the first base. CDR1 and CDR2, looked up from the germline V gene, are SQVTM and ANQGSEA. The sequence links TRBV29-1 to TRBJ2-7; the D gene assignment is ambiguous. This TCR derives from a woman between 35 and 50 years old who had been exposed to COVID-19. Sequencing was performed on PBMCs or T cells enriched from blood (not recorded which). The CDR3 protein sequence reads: CSVADLSYEQYF. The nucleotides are TGCAGCGTTGCCGATTTGAGCTACGAGCAGTACTTC.